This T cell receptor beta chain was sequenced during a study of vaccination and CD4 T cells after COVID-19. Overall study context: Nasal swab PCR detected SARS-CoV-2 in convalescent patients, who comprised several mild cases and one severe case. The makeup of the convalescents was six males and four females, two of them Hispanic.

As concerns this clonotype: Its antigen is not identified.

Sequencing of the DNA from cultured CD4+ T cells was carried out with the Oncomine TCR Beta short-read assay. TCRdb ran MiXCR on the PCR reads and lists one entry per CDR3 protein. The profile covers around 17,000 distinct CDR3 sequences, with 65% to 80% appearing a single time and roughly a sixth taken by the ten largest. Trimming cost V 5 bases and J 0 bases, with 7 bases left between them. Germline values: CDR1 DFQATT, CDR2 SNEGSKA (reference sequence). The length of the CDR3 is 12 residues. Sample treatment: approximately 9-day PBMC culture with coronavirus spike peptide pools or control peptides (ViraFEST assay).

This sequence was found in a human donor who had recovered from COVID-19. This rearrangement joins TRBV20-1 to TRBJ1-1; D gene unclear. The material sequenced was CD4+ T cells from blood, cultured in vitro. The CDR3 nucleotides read TGCAGTGCTTCCTCCATGAACACTGAAGCTTTCTTT. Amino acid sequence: CSASSMNTEAFF.